The 21 T cell receptor beta chains below all came from one sample that was sequenced in a study of early T cells in non-severe SARS-CoV-2 infection. TCRdb recomputed calls from the 5' RACE reads with MiXCR, one row per CDR3 protein. Of about 31,000 distinct CDR3 sequences in the sample, 7% to 7.5% were seen once. The specimen was whole blood, collected at baseline. These receptors originate from an adult who was a healthcare worker with PCR-confirmed SARS-CoV-2 infection or an uninfected control (not recorded which).

The rearrangement joins TRBV28 to TRBJ1-2, with 12 bases lining up with TRBD1. Per germline, CDR1 MDHEN and CDR2 SYDVKM. This CDR3 region has 16 residues. After removal of 2 bases from V and 5 bases from J, the junction contained 6 bases not matched to a gene. CDR3 nucleotides: TGTGCCAGCAGTTTAGTCCCGGGACAGGGGGCATATGGCTACACCTTC. This encodes CASSLVPGQGAYGYTF.

The chain carries TRBV5-1 and TRBJ1-2; the D is unclear. The germline CDR1 and CDR2 sequences are SGHRS and YFSETQ. V dropped 0 bases and J dropped 8 bases, with 8 bases sitting between them. CDR3 size: 12 residues. As DNA, the CDR3 is TGCGCCAGCAGCTTGGACTTCAAGGGCTACACCTTC. This gives the protein CASSLDFKGYTF.

This clonotype was counted at least ten times. The V call is TRBV5-4, the J call TRBJ2-3, with D unclear. CDR1 is SGHNT and CDR2 is YYREEE in the germline V gene (reference sequence). Trimming left V 0 bases short and J 1 base short, with 9 bases between. The CDR3 contains 15 residues. The CDR3 bases are TGTGCCAGCAGCTTGGATGGTGGAGGCACAGATACGCAGTATTTT. It translates to CASSLDGGGTDTQYF. The full variable domain, in which reference TRBV5-4 and TRBJ2-3 provide the parts outside the CDR3, is ETGVTQSPTHLIKTRGQQVTLRCSSQSGHNTVSWYQQALGQGPQFIFQYYREEENGRGNFPPRFSGLQFPNYSSELNVNALELDDSALYLCASSLDGGGTDTQYFGPGTRLTVL.

The chain combines TRBV9 with TRBJ2-1, with TRBD1 identical over 7 bases. J gave up 4 bases and V 3 bases, and 10 bases lay outside the gene matches. The germline V gene has CDR1 SGDLS and CDR2 YYNGEE. CDR3 length equals 16 residues. CDR3 sequence: CASSESSGTEYNEQFF. The CDR3 DNA follows: TGTGCCAGCAGCGAAAGCTCCGGGACAGAATACAATGAGCAGTTCTTC. The variable domain in full, completed from reference TRBV9 and TRBJ2-1, reads DSGVTQTPKHLITATGQRVTLRCSPRSGDLSVYWYQQSLDQGLQFLIQYYNGEERAKGNILERFSAQQFPDLHSELNLSSLELGDSALYFCASSESSGTEYNEQFFGPGTRLTVL.

The J gene is TRBJ2-3, the V gene TRBV15, with 11 positions matching TRBD1. Germline V lookup: CDR1 LNHNV, CDR2 YYDKDF (reference sequence). V was pared by 6 bases and J by 4 bases, with 6 bases of the junction left unmatched. CDR3 length: 15 residues. This CDR3 reads CATRQDRGLADTQYF. In nucleotides, the CDR3 is TGTGCCACCAGGCAGGACAGGGGGCTAGCAGATACGCAGTATTTT. Full variable domain (missing parts from reference TRBV15 and TRBJ2-3): DAMVIQNPRYQVTQFGKPVTLSCSQTLNHNVMYWYQQKSSQAPKLLFHYYDKDFNNEADTPDNFQSRRPNTSFCFLDIRSPGLGDTAMYLCATRQDRGLADTQYFGPGTRLTVL.

The chain uses TRBV5-4 and TRBJ1-1, with a possible D match to TRBD1 (5 bases). Germline assignment: CDR1 SGHNT and CDR2 YYREEE (reference sequence). This CDR3 spans 13 amino acids. V was pared by 2 bases and J by 2 bases, with 7 bases between. As DNA, the CDR3 is TGTGCCAGCAGCTTCGACAGTAACACTGAAGCTTTCTTT. It translates to CASSFDSNTEAFF. The entire variable domain, with the rest obtained from reference TRBV5-4 and TRBJ1-1, is as follows: ETGVTQSPTHLIKTRGQQVTLRCSSQSGHNTVSWYQQALGQGPQFIFQYYREEENGRGNFPPRFSGLQFPNYSSELNVNALELDDSALYLCASSFDSNTEAFFGQGTRLTVV.

V usage is TRBV7-9 and J usage is TRBJ2-1, with 10 nucleotides matching TRBD2. After removal of 0 bases from V and 6 bases from J, the junction contained 5 bases not matched to a gene. The CDR3 consists of 16 residues. The germline V gene has CDR1 SEHNR and CDR2 FQNEAQ (reference sequence). The CDR3 bases are TGTGCCAGCAGCTTAGCGCCGGCTAGCGGGAGCAATGAGCAGTTCTTC. Protein product: CASSLAPASGSNEQFF.

This chain joins TRBV7-9 and TRBJ2-5; 12 bases align to TRBD2. The CDR3 is 20 amino acids. The germline V gene encodes CDR1 SEHNR and CDR2 FQNEAQ (reference sequence). The trim removed 1 base at V and 6 bases at J, leaving 18 bases unmatched. This CDR3 is CASSLGGLAGPLQVGKTQYF. CDR3 bases: TGTGCCAGCAGCTTAGGAGGACTAGCGGGACCCCTTCAGGTCGGAAAGACCCAGTACTTC.

V and J are TRBV10-3 and TRBJ2-1; 7 nucleotides align to TRBD2. The CDR3 sequence is 21 residues long. The germline V gene encodes CDR1 ENHRY and CDR2 SYGVKD. J gave up 0 bases and V 0 bases, and 17 bases lay outside the gene matches. The CDR3, as DNA: TGTGCCATCAGTGAGTCCACGCGAGAAGGGAGGGCCCCCATCTCCTACAATGAGCAGTTCTTC. It translates to CAISESTREGRAPISYNEQFF.

This clonotype is labeled medium-sized. This chain joins TRBV4-3 and TRBJ2-3; D call uncertain. CDR3 length equals 15 residues. Germline V CDR1 and CDR2: LGHNA, YSLEER. Deletions cut 3 bases from V and 0 bases from J, with 10 bases between. CDR3 bases: TGCGCCAGCAGCCATCAACTAATTAGCACAGATACGCAGTATTTT. Translation: CASSHQLISTDTQYF.

This clonotype turned up a few times. The rearrangement joins TRBV29-1 to TRBJ1-2, with TRBD1 identical over 8 bases. This CDR3 is 13 amino acids long. V gave up 4 bases and J gave up 6 bases; unmatched junction bases: 7. Looked up from germline, CDR1 is SQVTM and CDR2 is ANQGSEA. As DNA, the CDR3 is TGCAGCGTTGTCGGACAGGGCTCTAATGGCTACACCTTC. As protein: CSVVGQGSNGYTF.

This clonotype came up many times. The chain couples TRBV4-1 to TRBJ1-2; 9 positions match TRBD1. V shed 2 bases and J 6 bases; nucleotides not matched to a gene: 10. There are 16 residues in the CDR3. Germline lookup yields CDR1 MGHRA and CDR2 YSYEKL. CDR3 DNA sequence: TGCGCCAGCAGCCAAACTACAGGGGGCGCCATTAATGGCTACACCTTC. Its protein product is CASSQTTGGAINGYTF.

The sample holds a few counts of this clonotype. This rearrangement joins TRBV9 to TRBJ2-1; 9 positions match TRBD2. The CDR3 is made up of 15 amino acids. Germline CDR1 reads SGDLS; CDR2 reads YYNGEE. V trimming: 2 bases; J trimming: 7 bases; junction bases outside the gene matches: 7. The CDR3 spells CASSVGTSSWNEQFF. The CDR3 bases are TGTGCCAGCAGCGTTGGGACTAGCTCGTGGAATGAGCAGTTCTTC.

The rearrangement uses TRBV3-2 and TRBJ2-1; the listed D gene, TRBD2, was not tested against the DNA. TRBV3-2 is an annotated pseudogene. CDR3 length: 19 amino acids. The CDR3 protein is CASSQDHNGTSGINNEQFF. Written as DNA, the CDR3 is TGTGCCAGCAGCCAAGATCACAACGGGACTAGCGGGATCAACAATGAGCAGTTCTTC.

This clonotype was seen repeatedly, ten times or more. The V and J genes are TRBV5-4 and TRBJ2-1; 13 positions agree with TRBD2. The CDR3 loop spans 16 amino acids. Germline V CDR1 and CDR2: SGHNT, YYREEE (reference sequence). V lost 0 bases to trimming and J lost 7 bases; unmatched junction nucleotides: 4. The CDR3, as DNA: TGTGCCAGCAGCTTGGCGGGACTAGCGGGATTAAATGAGCAGTTCTTC. It encodes CASSLAGLAGLNEQFF.

This clonotype was counted a few times. The J gene is TRBJ1-5, the V gene TRBV27, with D unresolved. Looked up from germline, CDR1 is MNHEY and CDR2 is SMNVEV (reference sequence). CDR3 size: 15 residues. The V gene lost 7 bases and the J gene lost 3 bases, with 16 bases spanning the gap. The CDR3 protein is CASTPKASVNQPQHF. CDR3 in DNA: TGTGCCAGCACCCCAAAAGCCTCTGTCAATCAGCCCCAGCATTTT.

This clonotype was seen at least ten times. The V and J genes are TRBV5-5 and TRBJ2-4; possibly TRBD1 for D (6 bases). V lost 0 bases and J 3 bases, leaving 22 bases between the germline ends. The CDR3 is 19 amino acids. Germline V gene lookup returns CDR1 SGHKS and CDR2 YYEKEE (reference sequence). For the CDR3, the DNA is TGTGCCAGCAGCTTGGCTGGACAGAGAGACCTTAAGGGCAAAAACATTCAGTACTTC. Translating gives CASSLAGQRDLKGKNIQYF.

Only a few counts were recorded for this clonotype. This chain uses TRBV11-2 with TRBJ2-7; no reliable D call. This CDR3 region has 14 residues. Trimming left V 0 bases short and J 1 base short, with 7 bases between. Germline assignment: CDR1 SGHAT and CDR2 FQNNGV. CDR3 region: CASSLEPASYEQYF. CDR3 coding DNA: TGTGCCAGCAGCTTAGAGCCAGCGTCCTACGAGCAGTACTTC.

Ten or more counts support this clonotype. The chain is built from TRBV7-8 and TRBJ1-1; the D is unclear. The germline V and J ends were trimmed by 5 bases and 4 bases, with 14 bases remaining between them. CDR1 and CDR2 (germline): SGHVS, FQNEAQ. The CDR3 totals 14 residues. CDR3 sequence: CASSREPFTTEAFF. CDR3 DNA sequence: TGTGCCAGCAGCCGAGAGCCGTTCACCACTGAAGCTTTCTTT. The full variable domain, in which reference TRBV7-8 and TRBJ1-1 provide the parts outside the CDR3, is GAGVSQSPRYKVAKRGQDVALRCDPISGHVSLFWYQQALGQGPEFLTYFQNEAQLDKSGLPSDRFFAERPEGSVSTLKIQRTQQEDSAVYLCASSREPFTTEAFFGQGTRLTVV.

This clonotype was counted ten times or more. The chain links TRBV2 to TRBJ2-2; 7 positions agree with TRBD1. After removal of 4 bases from V and 3 bases from J, the junction contained 5 bases not matched to a gene. The CDR3 is 15 amino acids. Germline CDR1 and CDR2: SNHLY and FYNNEI. The CDR3 region has the DNA TGTGCCAGCAGTGTGTCAGGGGGTTACACCGGGGAGCTGTTTTTT. Its protein product is CASSVSGGYTGELFF.

Ten or more counts support this clonotype. The CDR3 here is CASSPGGLAGGPGETQYF. CDR3 in DNA: TGTGCCAGCAGTCCCGGCGGACTAGCGGGAGGGCCGGGAGAGACCCAGTACTTC. This chain connects TRBV6-9 to TRBJ2-5; TRBD2 agrees at 15 bases. This CDR3 is 18 amino acids long. V lost 5 bases to trimming and J lost 4 bases; unmatched junction nucleotides: 11. Germline V gene lookup returns CDR1 MNHGY and CDR2 SVAAGI.